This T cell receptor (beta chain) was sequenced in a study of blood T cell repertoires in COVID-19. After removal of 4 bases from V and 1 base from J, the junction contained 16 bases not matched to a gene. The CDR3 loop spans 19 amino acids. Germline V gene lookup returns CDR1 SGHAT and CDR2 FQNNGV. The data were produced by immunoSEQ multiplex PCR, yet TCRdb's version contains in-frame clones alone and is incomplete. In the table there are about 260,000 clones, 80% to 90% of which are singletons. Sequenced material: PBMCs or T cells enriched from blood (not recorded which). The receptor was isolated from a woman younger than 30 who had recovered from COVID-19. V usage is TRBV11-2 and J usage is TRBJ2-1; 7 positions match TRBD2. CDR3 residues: CASSSTSSGGIFSYNEQFF. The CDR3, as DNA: TGTGCCAGCAGCTCAACCTCCTCGGGGGGTATCTTTTCCTACAATGAGCAGTTCTTC. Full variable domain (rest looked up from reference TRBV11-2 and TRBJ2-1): EAGVAQSPRYKIIEKRQSVAFWCNPISGHATLYWYQQILGQGPKLLIQFQNNGVVDDSQLPKDRFSAERLKGVDSTLKIQPAKLEDSAVYLCASSSTSSGGIFSYNEQFFGPGTRLTVL.